These T cell receptor beta chains were read from a single sample in a study of blood T cell repertoires in COVID-19. This table comes from immunoSEQ multiplex PCR, and its TCRdb copy is limited to in-frame clones, with some not included. The sample holds 200,000 to 250,000 clones, nearly 90% seen once. The specimen sequenced was peripheral blood. The receptor set was obtained from a man between 18 and 29 years old with active or convalescent COVID-19. CDR3s include the opening cysteine and the closing phenylalanine or tryptophan. A D gene is named only where the DNA matches it firmly. Clone size is not always given. Where it is, it says once, few, many or a class for expanded clones.

D gene: .
clone size: .
V gene: TRBV6-5
J gene: TRBJ1-2
CDR3 protein: CASSQSGSYGYTF
CDR3 DNA: TGTGCCAGCAGTCAATCGGGTTCCTATGGCTACACCTTC

D gene: TRBD1
clone size: .
V gene: TRBV6-5
J gene: TRBJ2-7
CDR3 protein: CATGTGAHEQYF
CDR3 DNA: TGTGCCACCGGGACAGGGGCACACGAGCAGTACTTC

D gene: .
clone size: .
V gene: TRBV7-9
J gene: TRBJ1-2
CDR3 protein: CASSPAIANYGYTF
CDR3 DNA: TGTGCCAGCAGCCCCGCCATAGCTAACTATGGCTACACCTTC

D gene: TRBD1
clone size: .
V gene: TRBV27
J gene: TRBJ2-1
CDR3 protein: CASTIRDRASNEQFF
CDR3 DNA: TGTGCCAGCACGATCCGGGACAGGGCGTCCAATGAGCAGTTCTTC

D gene: TRBD1
clone size: .
V gene: TRBV7-3
J gene: TRBJ1-6
CDR3 protein: CASSLEGTEYNSPLHF
CDR3 DNA: TGTGCCAGCAGCTTAGAGGGGACAGAGTATAATTCACCCCTCCACTTT

D gene: .
clone size: once
V gene: TRBV5-1
J gene: TRBJ2-2
CDR3 protein: CASSLLSGNTGELFF
CDR3 DNA: TGCGCCAGCAGCCTGCTCTCGGGGAACACCGGGGAGCTGTTTTTT

D gene: TRBD1
clone size: .
V gene: TRBV6-5
J gene: TRBJ1-4
CDR3 protein: CAGRQGLNEKLFF
CDR3 DNA: TGTGCCGGGAGACAGGGCTTAAATGAAAAACTGTTTTTT

D gene: .
clone size: few
V gene: TRBV28
J gene: TRBJ1-1
CDR3 protein: CASSLPRLLNTEAFF
CDR3 DNA: TGTGCCAGCAGTTTACCTCGGTTGTTGAACACTGAAGCTTTCTTT

D gene: TRBD1
clone size: .
V gene: TRBV5-6
J gene: TRBJ1-5
CDR3 protein: CASSLGSGGFVQPQHF
CDR3 DNA: TGTGCCAGCAGCTTGGGGTCAGGGGGATTCGTTCAGCCCCAGCATTTT

D gene: TRBD2
clone size: once
V gene: TRBV30
J gene: TRBJ2-3
CDR3 protein: CAWSIGLAGRDTQYF
CDR3 DNA: TGTGCCTGGAGTATTGGGCTAGCGGGGAGAGATACGCAGTATTTT

D gene: .
clone size: .
V gene: TRBV7-2
J gene: TRBJ1-2
CDR3 protein: CASSREGLGYTF
CDR3 DNA: TGTGCCAGCAGCCGCGAGGGTTTAGGCTACACCTTC

D gene: TRBD1
clone size: .
V gene: TRBV2
J gene: TRBJ1-5
CDR3 protein: CASSVGQGDHQPQHF
CDR3 DNA: TGTGCCAGCAGTGTTGGACAGGGTGACCATCAGCCCCAGCATTTT

D gene: .
clone size: .
V gene: TRBV28
J gene: TRBJ2-7
CDR3 protein: CASSRGQKKYF
CDR3 DNA: TGTGCCAGCAGTCGAGGCCAAAAGAAGTACTTC

D gene: TRBD1
clone size: .
V gene: TRBV11-2
J gene: TRBJ1-3
CDR3 protein: CASSSLQGGNTIYF
CDR3 DNA: TGTGCCAGCAGCTCCTTACAGGGGGGAAACACCATATATTTT

D gene: TRBD2
clone size: .
V gene: TRBV20-1
J gene: TRBJ2-1
CDR3 protein: CSASPVPAGVLRDEQFF
CDR3 DNA: TGCAGTGCTAGTCCAGTCCCAGCGGGAGTTTTAAGGGATGAGCAGTTCTTC